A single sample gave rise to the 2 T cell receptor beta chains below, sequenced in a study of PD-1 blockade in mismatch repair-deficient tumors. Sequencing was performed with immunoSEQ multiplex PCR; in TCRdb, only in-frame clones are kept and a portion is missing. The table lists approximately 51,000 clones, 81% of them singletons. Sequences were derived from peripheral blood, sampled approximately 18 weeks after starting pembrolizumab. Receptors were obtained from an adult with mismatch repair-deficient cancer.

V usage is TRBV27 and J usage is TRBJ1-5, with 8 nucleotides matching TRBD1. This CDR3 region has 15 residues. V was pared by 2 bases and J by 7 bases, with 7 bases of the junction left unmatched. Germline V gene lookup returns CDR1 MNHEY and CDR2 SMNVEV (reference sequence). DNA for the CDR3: TGTGCCAGCAGTTTAACAGGGGGGGCCTGGCAGCCCCAGCATTTT. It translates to CASSLTGGAWQPQHF.

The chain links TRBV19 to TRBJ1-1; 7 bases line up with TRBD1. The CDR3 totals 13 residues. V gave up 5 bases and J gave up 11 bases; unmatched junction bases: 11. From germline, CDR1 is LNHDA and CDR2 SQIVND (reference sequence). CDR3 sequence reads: CASSLRQGGDAFF. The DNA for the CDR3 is TGTGCCAGTAGTCTACGACAGGGTGGTGACGCTTTCTTT.